The following is a TCR beta chain sequence with its context. V shed 6 bases and J 7 bases; nucleotides not matched to a gene: 4. This CDR3 has 15 amino acids. Germline CDR1 reads MDHEN; CDR2 reads SYDVKM. The source of the sample is a study of T cell changes during pregnancy in multiple sclerosis. TCRdb's table, derived via immunoSEQ multiplex PCR, lists solely in-frame clones and lacks some. The sample holds approximately 88,000 clones, approximately 92% seen once. The input for sequencing was peripheral blood, taken in the first trimester of pregnancy. The chain links TRBV28 to TRBJ2-2; 14 nucleotides agree with TRBD2. This TCR came from a female donor with multiple sclerosis, enrolled in a pregnancy study. DNA of the CDR3: TGTGCCAGCAGACGGACTAGCGGGAGGTTCGGGGAGCTGTTTTTT. Protein: CASRRTSGRFGELFF. The variable domain in full, with the rest retrieved from reference TRBV28 and TRBJ2-2, is DVKVTQSSRYLVKRTGEKVFLECVQDMDHENMFWYRQDPGLGLRLIYFSYDVKMKEKGDIPEGYSVSREKKERFSLILESASTNQTSMYLCASRRTSGRFGELFFGEGSRLTVL.